The 9 T cell receptor beta chains below come from one sample, sequenced in a study of Ad26.COV2.S vaccination and SARS-CoV-2 variants. Clones were sequenced by immunoSEQ multiplex PCR, and TCRdb holds only the in-frame ones, with some missing. The table lists about 440,000 clones, less than 95% of them singletons. Treatment given: 19 received Ad26.COV2.S at low or high dose, single or two shots; five or six received placebo; per-sample allocation not given. On day 63 after the first injection, vaccine and placebo recipients gave samples. Here the sequenced sample was peripheral blood, taken in a trial of Ad26.COV2.S vaccine versus placebo. These receptors all come from a person aged 18-65 years who received the Ad26.COV2.S COVID-19 vaccine or a placebo.

The table lists this clone with a count of one. V gene TRBV4-2 combines with J gene TRBJ1-5, with TRBD1 identical over 12 bases. The germline V gene has CDR1 LGHNA and CDR2 YNFKEQ. The J segment lost 9 bases and the V segment lost 0 bases, leaving 6 bases of the junction unmatched. The CDR3 length is 16 residues. The CDR3 loop is CASSQDGGQGARPQHF. The CDR3 bases are TGTGCCAGCAGCCAAGATGGGGGACAGGGGGCCCGGCCCCAGCATTTT.

This chain joins TRBV6-2 or TRBV6-3 and TRBJ1-2; 9 bases fit TRBD1. The CDR3 consists of 13 residues. CDR1 MNHEY and CDR2 SVGEGT come from the germline V gene. J was trimmed by 8 bases and V by 6 bases; bases with no gene match: 7. CDR3: CASSLGTGNGYTF. DNA of the CDR3: TGTGCCAGCAGCCTCGGGACAGGGAACGGCTACACCTTC.

J is TRBJ2-7 and V is TRBV5-8; 8 nucleotides line up with TRBD1. CDR1 SGHTS and CDR2 YDEGEE come from the germline V gene. The ends lost 3 bases at V and 2 bases at J; junction bases unmatched: 7. The CDR3 totals 15 residues. The CDR3 here is CASSSDRGLTYEQYF. The CDR3 DNA is TGTGCCAGCAGCTCAGACAGGGGCCTCACCTACGAGCAGTACTTC.

This chain connects TRBV5-1 to TRBJ1-3, with D possibly TRBD1 on 5 matching bases. The CDR3 runs to 17 residues. Per germline, CDR1 SGHRS and CDR2 YFSETQ. The V and J ends lost 0 bases and 4 bases respectively, with 17 bases between them. CDR3 region: CASSLAPRERAGNTIYF. The DNA for the CDR3 is TGCGCCAGCAGCTTGGCCCCCAGGGAAAGGGCAGGAAACACCATATATTTT.

The chain employs TRBV30 and TRBJ2-7; 10 nucleotides line up with TRBD2. Germline-derived CDR1 and CDR2 are GTSNPN and SVGIG (reference sequence). The CDR3 is 15 amino acids. After removal of 1 base from V and 1 base from J, the junction contained 4 bases not matched to a gene. CDR3 coding DNA: TGTGCCTGGAGTGGCGTACTAGCGGGATCCTACGAGCAGTACTTC. Translation: CAWSGVLAGSYEQYF.

V usage is TRBV10-3 and J usage is TRBJ2-1; 12 bases are shared with TRBD2. The CDR3 sequence is 16 residues long. Trimming at V came to 0 bases and at J to 4 bases, leaving 1 base not matched to a gene. Germline V lookup: CDR1 ENHRY, CDR2 SYGVKD. The CDR3 protein is CAISESLAGGYNEQFF. The CDR3 DNA reads TGTGCCATCAGTGAGTCTCTAGCGGGAGGGTACAATGAGCAGTTCTTC.

This chain connects TRBV27 to TRBJ2-1; TRBD1 agrees at 8 bases. V shed 5 bases and J 1 base; nucleotides not matched to a gene: 1. The germline V gene encodes CDR1 MNHEY and CDR2 SMNVEV (reference sequence). This CDR3 has 14 residues. The CDR3 protein is CASSRTGSYNEQFF. The CDR3 nucleotides read TGTGCCAGCAGTCGGACAGGGTCCTACAATGAGCAGTTCTTC.

This chain uses TRBV10-3 with TRBJ2-7; D is tentatively TRBD1 or TRBD2 (5 bases each). The CDR3 length is 13 residues. Trimming removed 3 bases from V and 4 bases from J, with 10 bases in between. CDR1 and CDR2 (germline): ENHRY, SYGVKD. CDR3 loop: CAISDSRGYEQYF. The CDR3 nucleotides are TGTGCCATCAGTGATTCGAGGGGATACGAGCAGTACTTC.

The table lists this clone with a few counts. V is TRBV6-2 or TRBV6-3 and J is TRBJ2-7; D is undetermined. Germline assignment: CDR1 MNHEY and CDR2 SVGEGT. CDR3 length: 13 residues. V was pared by 0 bases and J by 6 bases, with 9 bases between. CDR3 in amino acids: CASSYSHFLEQYF. The CDR3 bases are TGTGCCAGCAGTTACTCCCATTTCCTCGAGCAGTACTTC.